Sequencing of this TCR beta chain was carried out in a study of response to subunit inactivated influenza vaccine. Study outcomes and limitations: The authors offered the suggestion that each seasonal influenza vaccination recruits few new T cells.

One entry per CDR3 protein results from TCRdb running MiXCR on the RT-PCR reads. Counted here are roughly 570,000 distinct CDR3 sequences, under 15% occurring once; the ten biggest clones make up around 13%. A few counts support this clonotype. The antigen remains undetermined. This CDR3 is 14 amino acids long. Trimming cost V 6 bases and J 2 bases, with 13 bases left between them. Germline V gene sequence: CDR1 MNHNS, CDR2 SASEGT. This receptor was identified in a man between 45 and 60 years old who received an inactivated influenza vaccine. This chain uses TRBV6-1 with TRBJ1-2; no clear D gene. The sequencing used PBMCs from blood, collected roughly 6 weeks after vaccination. CDR3 DNA sequence: TGTGCCAGCAGGGGAAAAAGGGAAAACTATGGCTACACCTTC. Translating it yields CASRGKRENYGYTF.